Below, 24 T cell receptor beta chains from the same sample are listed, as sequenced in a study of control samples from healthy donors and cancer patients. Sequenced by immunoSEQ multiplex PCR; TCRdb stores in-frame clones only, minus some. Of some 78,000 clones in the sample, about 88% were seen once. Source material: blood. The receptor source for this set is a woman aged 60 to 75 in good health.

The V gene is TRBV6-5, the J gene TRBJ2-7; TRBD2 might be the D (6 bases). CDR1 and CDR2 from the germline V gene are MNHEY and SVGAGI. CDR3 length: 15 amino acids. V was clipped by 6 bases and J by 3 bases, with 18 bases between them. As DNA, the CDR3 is TGTGCCAGCAGCCGAGGGACTGGAGTCGTCTACGAGCAGTACTTC. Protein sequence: CASSRGTGVVYEQYF.

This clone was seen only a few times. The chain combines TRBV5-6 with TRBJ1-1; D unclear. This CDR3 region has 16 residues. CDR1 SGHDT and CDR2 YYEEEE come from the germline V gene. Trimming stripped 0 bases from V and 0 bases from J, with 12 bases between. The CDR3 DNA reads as TGTGCCAGCAGCTTGGCCTTCGTTTCCCTGAACACTGAAGCTTTCTTT. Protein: CASSLAFVSLNTEAFF.

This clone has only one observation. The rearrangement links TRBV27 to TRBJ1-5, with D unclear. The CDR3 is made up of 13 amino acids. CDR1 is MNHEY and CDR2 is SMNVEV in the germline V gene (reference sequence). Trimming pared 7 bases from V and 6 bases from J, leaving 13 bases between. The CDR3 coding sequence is TGTGCCAGCACCCCTCGGTGGGGTCAGCCCCAGCATTTT. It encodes CASTPRWGQPQHF.

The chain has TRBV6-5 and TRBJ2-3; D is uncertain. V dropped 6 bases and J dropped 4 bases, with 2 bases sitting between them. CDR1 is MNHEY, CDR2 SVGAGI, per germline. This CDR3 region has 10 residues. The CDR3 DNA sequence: TGTGCCAGCAGGTCAGATACGCAGTATTTT. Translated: CASRSDTQYF.

The DNA for the CDR3 is TGTGCCAGCTCCCCCCAGAACCAGGGAAACACCATATATTTT. Amino acid sequence: CASSPQNQGNTIYF. V and J are TRBV18 and TRBJ1-3; no reliable D call. Germline lookup yields CDR1 KGHSH and CDR2 LQKENI. The germline V and J ends were trimmed by 6 bases and 4 bases, with 13 bases remaining between them. This CDR3 is built from 14 residues.

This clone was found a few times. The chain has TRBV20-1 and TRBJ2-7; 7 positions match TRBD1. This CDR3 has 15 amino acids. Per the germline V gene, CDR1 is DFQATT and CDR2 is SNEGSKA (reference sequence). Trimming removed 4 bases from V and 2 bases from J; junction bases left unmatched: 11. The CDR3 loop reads CSAIDRVGFPYEQYF. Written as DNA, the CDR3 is TGCAGTGCTATTGACAGGGTGGGATTCCCCTACGAGCAGTACTTC.

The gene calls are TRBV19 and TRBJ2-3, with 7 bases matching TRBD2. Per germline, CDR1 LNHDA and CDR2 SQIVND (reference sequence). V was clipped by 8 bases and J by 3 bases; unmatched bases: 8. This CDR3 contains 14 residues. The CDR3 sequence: CASGLLATTDTQYF. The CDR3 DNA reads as TGTGCCAGTGGTCTACTAGCGACGACAGATACGCAGTATTTT.

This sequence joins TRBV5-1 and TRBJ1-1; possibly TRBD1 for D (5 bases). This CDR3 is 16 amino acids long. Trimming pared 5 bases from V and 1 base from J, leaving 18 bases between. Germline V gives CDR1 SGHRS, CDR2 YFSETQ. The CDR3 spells CASSSMPRVQNTEAFF. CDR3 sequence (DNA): TGCGCCAGCAGTTCAATGCCCAGGGTCCAGAACACTGAAGCTTTCTTT.

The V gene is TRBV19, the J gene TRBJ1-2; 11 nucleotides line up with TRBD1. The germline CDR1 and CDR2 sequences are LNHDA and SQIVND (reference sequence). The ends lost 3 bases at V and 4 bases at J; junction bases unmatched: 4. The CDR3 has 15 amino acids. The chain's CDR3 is CASSIAGTGGYGYTF. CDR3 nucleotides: TGTGCCAGTAGTATTGCGGGGACAGGGGGCTATGGCTACACCTTC.

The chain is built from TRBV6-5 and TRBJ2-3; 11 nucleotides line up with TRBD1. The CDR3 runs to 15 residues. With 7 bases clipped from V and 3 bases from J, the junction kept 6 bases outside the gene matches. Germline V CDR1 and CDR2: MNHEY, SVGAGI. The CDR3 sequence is CASNLGQGGTDTQYF. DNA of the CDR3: TGTGCCAGCAACCTGGGACAGGGGGGAACAGATACGCAGTATTTT.

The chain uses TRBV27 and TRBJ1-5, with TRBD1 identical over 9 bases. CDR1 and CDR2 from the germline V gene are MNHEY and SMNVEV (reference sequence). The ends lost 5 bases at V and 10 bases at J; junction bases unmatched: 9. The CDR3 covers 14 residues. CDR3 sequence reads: CASSLRTGVVPQHF. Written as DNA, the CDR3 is TGTGCCAGCAGTCTACGGACAGGGGTGGTACCCCAGCATTTT.

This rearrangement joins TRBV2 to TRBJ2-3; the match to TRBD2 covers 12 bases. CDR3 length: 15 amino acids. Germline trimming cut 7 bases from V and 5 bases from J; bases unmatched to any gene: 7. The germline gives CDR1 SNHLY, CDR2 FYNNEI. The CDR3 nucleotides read TGTGCCAGCACCCAGGAGGGACTAGCGGGAGATACGCAGTATTTT. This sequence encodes CASTQEGLAGDTQYF.

The CDR3 protein is CASSLRPGRSADTQYF. In nucleotides, the CDR3 is TGTGCCAGCAGCTTACGACCAGGGAGGAGCGCAGATACGCAGTATTTT. The chain joins TRBV7-8 to TRBJ2-3; D is possibly TRBD2 (6 bases). V was pared by 2 bases and J by 4 bases, with 16 bases between. This CDR3 has 16 amino acids. Germline CDR1 and CDR2: SGHVS and FQNEAQ. The complete variable domain, with remaining parts taken from reference TRBV7-8 and TRBJ2-3, reads GAGVSQSPRYKVAKRGQDVALRCDPISGHVSLFWYQQALGQGPEFLTYFQNEAQLDKSGLPSDRFFAERPEGSVSTLKIQRTQQEDSAVYLCASSLRPGRSADTQYFGPGTRLTVL.

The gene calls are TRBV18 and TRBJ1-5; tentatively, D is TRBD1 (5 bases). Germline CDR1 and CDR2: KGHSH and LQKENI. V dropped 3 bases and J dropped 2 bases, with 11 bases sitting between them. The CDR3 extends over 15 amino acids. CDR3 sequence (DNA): TGTGCCAGCTCACCTGCGGGGCTGGGCAATCAGCCCCAGCATTTT. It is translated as CASSPAGLGNQPQHF.

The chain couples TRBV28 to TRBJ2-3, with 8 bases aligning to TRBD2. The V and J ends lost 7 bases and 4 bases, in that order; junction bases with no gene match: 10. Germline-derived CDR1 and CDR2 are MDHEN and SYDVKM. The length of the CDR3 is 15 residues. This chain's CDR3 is CASIDGGARADTQYF. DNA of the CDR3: TGTGCCAGCATCGACGGGGGGGCGAGGGCAGATACGCAGTATTTT.

The DNA of the CDR3 is TGCGCCAGCAGCCGTATACTTGGCGTCCAAGAGACCCAGTACTTC. This sequence encodes CASSRILGVQETQYF. V and J are TRBV5-1 and TRBJ2-5; D is ambiguous. V lost 4 bases, J lost 1 base, and 14 bases lay in between. The CDR3 length is 15 residues. The V gene's germline CDR1 is SGHRS and CDR2 YFSETQ.

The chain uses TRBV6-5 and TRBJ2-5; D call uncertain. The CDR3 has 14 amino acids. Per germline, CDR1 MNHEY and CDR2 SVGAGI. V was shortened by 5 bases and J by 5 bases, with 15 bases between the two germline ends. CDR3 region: CASSRSVKSETQYF. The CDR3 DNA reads TGTGCCAGCAGTAGGAGCGTAAAATCCGAGACCCAGTACTTC.

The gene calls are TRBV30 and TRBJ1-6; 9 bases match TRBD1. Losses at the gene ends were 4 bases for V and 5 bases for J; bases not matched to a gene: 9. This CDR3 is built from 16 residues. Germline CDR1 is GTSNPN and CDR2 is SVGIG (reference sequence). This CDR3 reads CAWTTDRGFDNSPLHF. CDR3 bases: TGTGCCTGGACTACGGACAGGGGATTTGATAATTCACCCCTCCACTTT.

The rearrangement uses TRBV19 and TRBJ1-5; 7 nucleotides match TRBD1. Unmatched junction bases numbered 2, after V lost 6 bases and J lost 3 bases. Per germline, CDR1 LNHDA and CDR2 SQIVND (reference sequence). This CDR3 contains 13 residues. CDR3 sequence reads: CASSDRANQPQHF. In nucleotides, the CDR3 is TGTGCCAGTAGCGACAGGGCCAATCAGCCCCAGCATTTT.

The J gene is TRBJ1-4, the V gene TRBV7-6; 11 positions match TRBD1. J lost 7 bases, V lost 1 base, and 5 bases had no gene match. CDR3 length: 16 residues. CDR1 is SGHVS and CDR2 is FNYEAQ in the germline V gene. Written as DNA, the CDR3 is TGTGCCAGCAGCTTAGGGACAGGGGGCGGAGGTGAAAAACTGTTTTTT. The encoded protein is CASSLGTGGGGEKLFF.

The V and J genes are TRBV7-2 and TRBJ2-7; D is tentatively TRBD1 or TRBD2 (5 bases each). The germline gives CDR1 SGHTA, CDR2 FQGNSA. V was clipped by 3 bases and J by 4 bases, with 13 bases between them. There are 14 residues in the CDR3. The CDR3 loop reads CASSLGRATYEQYF. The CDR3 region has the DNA TGTGCCAGCAGCTTGGGGCGGGCCACGTACGAGCAGTACTTC.

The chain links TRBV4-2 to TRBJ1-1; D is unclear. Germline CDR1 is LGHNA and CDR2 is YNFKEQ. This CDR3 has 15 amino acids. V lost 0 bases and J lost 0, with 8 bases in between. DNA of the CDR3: TGTGCCAGCAGCCAAGACCCAGGAATGAACACTGAAGCTTTCTTT. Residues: CASSQDPGMNTEAFF.

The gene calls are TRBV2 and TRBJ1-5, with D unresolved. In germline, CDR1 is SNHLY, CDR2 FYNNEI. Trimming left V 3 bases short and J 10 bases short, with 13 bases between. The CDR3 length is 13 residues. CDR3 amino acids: CASSDPGPEPQHF. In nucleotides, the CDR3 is TGTGCCAGCAGTGATCCGGGCCCCGAACCCCAGCATTTT.

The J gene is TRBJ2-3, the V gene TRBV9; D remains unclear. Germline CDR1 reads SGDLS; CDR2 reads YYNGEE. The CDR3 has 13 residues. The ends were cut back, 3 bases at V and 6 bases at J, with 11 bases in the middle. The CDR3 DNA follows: TGTGCCAGCAGCGATGAGGTTTCTGATACGCAGTATTTT. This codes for CASSDEVSDTQYF.